This paragraph reports one TCR beta chain. The antigen is not known. These data are taken from a study of radiation and T cells in renal cell carcinoma. TCRdb's table, derived via immunoSEQ multiplex PCR, lists solely in-frame clones and lacks some. This repertoire shows about 90,000 clones, around 83% found once; its top ten account for approximately 7.7%. The time point was: blood 4 weeks post-SBRT, at nephrectomy. Documented treatment: 15 Gy SBRT to primary tumor, nephrectomy 4 weeks later. Nephrectomy followed 15 Gy stereotactic body radiation by 4 weeks. Blood was sampled at baseline, 2 weeks and 4 weeks after SBRT. Study results and caveats: No pretreatment tumor biopsies were available for baseline clonotypes.

CDR1 and CDR2 from the germline V gene are SGHVS and FQNEAQ. J lost 1 base, V lost 6 bases, and 12 bases had no gene match. This CDR3 is built from 17 residues. Sequencing was performed on blood, taken from a patient whose treatment included radiotherapy and nephrectomy. The chain employs TRBV7-8 and TRBJ2-7; 10 bases fit TRBD2. This TCR was recovered from a man aged 55 to 69 with renal cell carcinoma. In DNA form, the CDR3 reads TGTGCCAGCAGGCCCTACCCTAGCGGGGGTTCGTCCTACGAGCAGTACTTC. Encoded protein: CASRPYPSGGSSYEQYF.